This TCR beta chain was recorded in a study of metastatic and nonmetastatic thyroid tumors. Germline CDR1 is MNHEY and CDR2 is SVGEGT. The CDR3 has 13 amino acids. V lost 8 bases, J lost 3 bases, and 12 bases lay in between. TCRdb recomputed clones from the PCR reads via MiXCR. The sample has 45,000 or so clones, less than 5% seen once. There are many counts of this clone. There were no patients who had received any treatment before thyroid surgery. The receptor comes from a female donor with papillary thyroid cancer or a benign thyroid nodule (not recorded which). Some clones in this sample may be carry-over from other donors' samples. The material sequenced was blood. The chain is built from TRBV6-2 or TRBV6-3 and TRBJ2-3; the D is unclear. Here the CDR3 reads CASGISETDTQYF. In DNA, the CDR3 is TGTGCCAGCGGGATCTCGGAAACAGATACGCAGTATTTT.